This T cell receptor (beta chain) was observed in a study of blood T cells in healthy people across ages (dated by TCRdb to the mid-2010s). As for the study more broadly: In model experiments, template switching captured about one uniquely barcoded TCR beta cDNA molecule for every two T cells. Using deep sequencing normalized with unique cDNA molecular identifiers, the study measured how TCR beta repertoire diversity changes with age. The donors were divided into four age groups: young (average approximately 16 years), middle-aged (about 40), aged (about 62) and long-lived (82). To avoid experimental bias, donors of different ages were randomly spread across the sequencing lanes. For two donors (one aged 18 to 30 and one aged 80 or older), the study analyzed two additional independent replicas of 1 million unique cDNA reads from the same blood draw. General study outcomes and caveats: Observed TCR beta diversity per million T cells fell roughly linearly with age, and a significant reduction was already apparent by age around 40. The CMV infection status of donors was not known, potentially confounding age-related changes in expanded clonotypes. The long-lived group showed more naive CD4+ T cells, fewer expanded clones and increased TCR diversity than the aged group, suggesting age selection. Total diversity estimates from one million sequenced T cells were considered lower bounds and underestimates. Bulk unsorted PBMC profiling prevented conclusive comparison of naive and antigen-experienced compartments. The percentage of naive T cells measured by flow cytometry correlated strongly with observed TCR beta diversity.

The library was prepared using 5' RACE. Instrument on record: Illumina HiSeq 2500. A second about 7 to 12 cycle PCR used a sample-barcoded 5' primer and a J-beta primer mix. Each TCR beta cDNA molecule received a unique molecular identifier from a template-switch 5' adaptor carrying 12 random nucleotides. Each sample yielded at least 2.5 million CDR3-containing paired-end reads. First-strand cDNA was synthesized from all RNA with the Mint cDNA synthesis kit, primed by a TRBC-specific oligonucleotide. After uracil-DNA glycosylase treatment, a first 18-cycle PCR used universal primers M1SS and BC2_uni_R on all cDNA. Per the source publication's procedure: For normalization, 1 million high-quality reads were randomly selected from each sample, with every read carrying a distinct molecular identifier. Instead of being binned into consensus sequences, reads with shared molecular identifiers were discarded. MiTCR, run with a Q25 quality threshold and the strictest error-elimination algorithm, handled CDR3 identification, clonotype clustering and error correction. A nonparametric unseen species model with Euler transformation was used to estimate a lower bound on total TCR beta diversity. In TCRdb, the public reads were trimmed at Q25 with fastp and aligned with MiXCR, with productive beta chains retained. A single entry per CDR3 protein holds the most common genes and DNA from its merged rows. The V and J calls and clone size are TCRdb's, not the authors'. Within this sample are 700,000 to 850,000 distinct CDR3 sequences, with about 37% of them counted one time only. Of the sample, approximately 13% is held by the ten largest clones.

The donors were under 40 Caucasian individuals from Russia, aged roughly 6 to 90 years, who were systemically healthy. Approximately 9.7 milliliters of peripheral blood were drawn from each donor into EDTA-treated Vacutainer tubes. Ficoll-Paque density-gradient centrifugation was used to isolate PBMCs, with at least 6 million obtained per sample. Total RNA was extracted from PBMCs with Trizol reagent, with at least 5.5 micrograms obtained per sample. For every donor, an aliquot of PBMCs went through flow cytometry to measure the percentages of naive CD45RAhigh/CD27high T cells. At the junction V is shortened by 2 bases and J by 4 bases, with 16 bases in between. The CDR3 starts with the cysteine, ends with the phenylalanine, and has 17 residues. Solely the CDR3 DNA is kept, with 51 bases framed from the first base. The germline V gene sets CDR1 to SGHRS and CDR2 to YFSETQ. This clonotype showed up just a few times. This clone's antigen is unknown. No qualities accompany the bases; no much larger clone lies one base away.

The chain links TRBV5-1 with TRBJ1-6; TRBD1 is possibly the D segment (6 matching bases). Material for sequencing was blood. This TCR was recovered from a young man in good health. The DNA is as follows: TGCGCCAGCAGCTTCGACCCGACAGGCGGATATAATTCACCCCTCCACTTT. Its translation is CASSFDPTGGYNSPLHF.